Below, 19 T cell receptor beta chains from the same sample are listed, as sequenced in a study of T cells in Graves' hyperthyroidism and ophthalmopathy. What was amplified from RNA transcripts were TCR beta CDR3 regions. First-round RT-PCR with HTBI primers amplified the TCR CDR3 region. From the multiplex PCR reads, TCRdb called clonotypes with MiXCR, one entry per CDR3 protein. This sample has about 640,000 distinct CDR3 sequences; 45% occur once, and the top ten carry approximately 6.8%. Material for sequencing was peripheral blood or thyroid tissue (not recorded which). These receptors were taken from an adult man with Graves' disease, either hyperthyroidism or ophthalmopathy (not recorded which).

In this sample, this clonotype turned up a few times. V usage is TRBV29-1 and J usage is TRBJ2-6, with 8 bases identical to TRBD1. The CDR3 extends over 17 amino acids. In germline, CDR1 is SQVTM, CDR2 ANQGSEA. Losses at the gene ends were 6 bases for V and 0 bases for J; bases not matched to a gene: 10. The CDR3 here is CSVPRQGLSSGANVLTF. The CDR3 bases are TGCAGCGTCCCCAGACAGGGGCTGAGCTCTGGGGCCAACGTCCTGACTTTC.

This clonotype was picked up many times. The rearrangement links TRBV5-1 to TRBJ2-7, with 7 bases matching TRBD2. From germline, CDR1 is SGHRS and CDR2 YFSETQ. The CDR3 runs to 13 residues. The V segment lost 4 bases and the J segment 7 bases; nucleotides outside the gene matches: 8. The CDR3 bases are TGCGCCAGCAGCCCAGGCGGGGGTCTGGAGCAGTACTTC. As protein: CASSPGGGLEQYF.

The table lists this clonotype with a few counts. The chain links TRBV5-1 to TRBJ2-7, with TRBD1 matching over 7 bases. J gave up 1 base and V 7 bases, and 5 bases lay outside the gene matches. The length of the CDR3 is 13 residues. Germline values: CDR1 SGHRS, CDR2 YFSETQ. In nucleotides, the CDR3 is TGCGCCAGCGGCTACAGGGGTTCCTACGAGCAGTACTTC. It codes for CASGYRGSYEQYF.

The V and J genes are TRBV14 and TRBJ2-5; TRBD2 aligns across 7 bases. CDR3 length: 15 residues. V shed 2 bases, J shed 2 bases, and the junction held 5 bases outside the gene matches. CDR1 SGHDN and CDR2 FVKESK come from the germline V gene. The CDR3 DNA is TGTGCCAGCAGCCAACAGCGGGACTCTCAAGAGACCCAGTACTTC. This translates into CASSQQRDSQETQYF.

Ten or more counts support this clonotype. At one boundary the junction diverges from the germline segment, which might be a read error. The chain joins TRBV7-9 to TRBJ2-7; tentatively, D is TRBD2 (6 bases). Germline-derived CDR1 and CDR2 are SEHNR and FQNEAQ (reference sequence). The CDR3 sequence is 13 residues long. The CDR3, as DNA: TGTGCCAGCAGCCCCTGGGAGGCCCCCCATATGTCCTTC. This sequence encodes CASSPWEAPHMSF.

As concerns this clonotype: This may come from a read error, since a much larger clone is one base off. The chain has TRBV19 and TRBJ1-5; D not resolved. The CDR3 spans 12 residues. Germline V lookup: CDR1 LNHDA, CDR2 SQIVND (reference sequence). This chain's CDR3 is CASRMRSQPRHF. The DNA for the CDR3 is TGTGCCAGTAGGATGCGGAGTCAGCCCCGGCATTTT.

Ten or more counts support this clonotype. This chain links TRBV29-1 with TRBJ1-2, with TRBD1 matching 10 bases. J was trimmed by 7 bases and V by 7 bases; bases with no gene match: 9. The germline V gene encodes CDR1 SQVTM and CDR2 ANQGSEA. The CDR3 loop spans 13 amino acids. The CDR3 loop is CSASTGGLSGYTF. Written as DNA, the CDR3 is TGCAGCGCCTCGACAGGGGGCCTCTCTGGCTACACCTTC.

Ten or more counts support this clonotype. The V call is TRBV11-2, the J call TRBJ1-6, with 8 nucleotides matching TRBD1. V dropped 1 base and J dropped 10; count of bases not matched to a gene: 6. The CDR3 contains 15 residues. Germline-derived CDR1 and CDR2 are SGHAT and FQNNGV. CDR3 DNA sequence: TGTGCCAGCAGCTTAGGCGGACAGGGATTCTCACCCCTCCACTTT. Amino acid sequence: CASSLGGQGFSPLHF. Full variable domain (rest looked up from reference TRBV11-2 and TRBJ1-6): EAGVAQSPRYKIIEKRQSVAFWCNPISGHATLYWYQQILGQGPKLLIQFQNNGVVDDSQLPKDRFSAERLKGVDSTLKIQPAKLEDSAVYLCASSLGGQGFSPLHFGNGTRLTVT.

This clonotype was observed a handful of times. This chain connects TRBV9 to TRBJ1-6; D call uncertain. This CDR3 has 14 amino acids. V dropped 4 bases and J dropped 9 bases, with 14 bases sitting between them. Germline-derived CDR1 and CDR2 are SGDLS and YYNGEE. The CDR3 DNA reads TGTGCCAGCAGCCTTCGGGCCAATTCTTCACCCCTCCACTTT. This codes for CASSLRANSSPLHF.

Concerning this clonotype itself: The conserved final phenylalanine or tryptophan is absent from the CDR3, which likely points to a read error. No DNA is shown, since the ends of the CDR3 on it are uncertain; the CDR3 is the one TCRdb lists. This chain joins TRBV21-1 and TRBJ1-6. TRBV21-1 is reported as a pseudogene. The CDR3 totals 8 residues, both ends included. CDR3 loop: CASSRPSR.

This rearrangement joins TRBV20-1 to TRBJ1-2; no definite D call. The V end lost 3 bases, the J end lost 0 bases, and 11 bases lay between the germline ends. The germline CDR1 and CDR2 sequences are DFQATT and SNEGSKA (reference sequence). The CDR3 length is 14 residues. The CDR3: CSARPSFANYGYTF. The DNA of the CDR3 is TGCAGTGCTAGGCCCAGCTTTGCTAACTATGGCTACACCTTC.

The table lists this clonotype with a few counts. This chain links TRBV7-8 with TRBJ1-2; D is uncertain. Trimming took off 6 bases at V and 0 bases at J, with 11 bases between the two ends. Germline CDR1 SGHVS, CDR2 FQNEAQ. The CDR3 is 14 residues long. CDR3 in DNA: TGTGCCAGCAGTGAGAGACCGGCTAACTATGGCTACACCTTC. Protein sequence: CASSERPANYGYTF.

The sample holds a few counts of this clonotype. The chain couples TRBV20-1 to TRBJ2-7, with no clear D. The germline V gene has CDR1 DFQATT and CDR2 SNEGSKA (reference sequence). V was cut by 3 bases and J by 7 bases, with 10 bases left in between. This CDR3 region has 11 residues. The CDR3 loop reads CSASISREQYF. Here the CDR3 DNA reads TGCAGTGCTAGCATCTCGAGGGAGCAGTACTTC.

This rearrangement joins TRBV29-1 to TRBJ1-2, with 8 bases fitting TRBD1. This CDR3 region has 15 residues. V shed 5 bases, J shed 1 base, and the junction held 9 bases outside the gene matches. The germline CDR1 and CDR2 sequences are SQVTM and ANQGSEA. CDR3 sequence reads: CSVRDSDRGNYGYTF. DNA of the CDR3: TGCAGCGTTAGAGACAGTGACAGGGGTAACTATGGCTACACCTTC.

This clonotype was detected many times. J is TRBJ2-2 and V is TRBV10-1; D perhaps matches TRBD1 (5 bases). Germline CDR1 is WNHNN and CDR2 is SYGVQD (reference sequence). This CDR3 spans 13 amino acids. The germline V and J ends were trimmed by 6 bases and 1 base, with 6 bases remaining between them. CDR3 sequence: CASSDRNTGELFF. The CDR3 DNA is TGCGCCAGCAGCGACAGGAACACCGGGGAGCTGTTTTTT.

The chain has TRBV20-1 and TRBJ1-1, with D perhaps matching TRBD1 (5 bases). Germline V gene data show CDR1 as DFQATT and CDR2 as SNEGSKA (reference sequence). The CDR3 is made up of 17 amino acids. V dropped 3 bases and J dropped 1 base, with 21 bases sitting between them. CDR3 region: CSASLRGNRDWNTEAFF. CDR3 in DNA: TGCAGTGCTAGCCTACGAGGAAACCGGGACTGGAACACTGAAGCTTTCTTT.

This clonotype was picked up many times. The chain joins TRBV7-9 to TRBJ2-7; tentatively, D is TRBD1 (5 bases). Deletions cut 2 bases from V and 3 bases from J, with 8 bases between. CDR1 is SEHNR and CDR2 is FQNEAQ in the germline V gene (reference sequence). CDR3 size: 13 residues. CDR3 nucleotides: TGTGCCAGCAGCTTATTCGACAGCTACGAGCAGTACTTC. Amino acids: CASSLFDSYEQYF.

The chain joins TRBV4-1 to TRBJ1-5; D is uncertain. Trimming stripped 1 base from V and 5 bases from J, with 9 bases between. Germline V gives CDR1 MGHRA, CDR2 YSYEKL. This CDR3 region has 14 residues. CDR3 region: CASSQVQRDQPQHF. For the CDR3, the DNA is TGCGCCAGCAGCCAAGTGCAGCGTGATCAGCCCCAGCATTTT.

This clonotype was picked up one time. Here the CDR3 DNA reads TGTGCCATTGACAGTCCGGGGCTCACTGAAGCTTTCTTT. This gives the protein CAIDSPGLTEAFF. This chain connects TRBV10-3 to TRBJ1-1, with a tentative D call TRBD1 (5 bases). CDR3 length equals 13 residues. Trimming took off 9 bases at V and 4 bases at J, with 15 bases between the two ends. Germline CDR1 ENHRY, CDR2 SYGVKD.